This T cell receptor (beta chain) comes out of a study of molecular identifiers for immune sequencing clone quantification. Sorting selected naive CD8 T cells with a CD8+CD4-CCR7+CD45RA+ phenotype. The CDR3 runs to 17 residues. Trimming shortened V by 1 base and J by 0 bases, and 16 bases separated the two germline ends. Germline lookup yields CDR1 SQVTM and CDR2 ANQGSEA. This clonotype was observed many times. MiXCR, applied by TCRdb to the PCR reads, yields one record per CDR3 protein. Seen here are about 86,000 distinct CDR3 sequences, around 25% observed once, and the top ten hold 0.6% to 0.9%. The chain couples TRBV29-1 to TRBJ2-4; D may match TRBD1 or TRBD2 (5 bases each). The receptor was isolated from a human donor in good health. Some libraries in this study had Jurkat cell RNA spiked in. Specimen: naive CD8+ T cells from blood, with Jurkat cell RNA spiked in. Subset defined: FACS-sorted CD8+CD4-CCR7+CD45RA+ naive T cells. The CDR3 protein is CSVEGWDRSLAKNIQYF. The CDR3 DNA is TGCAGCGTTGAAGGTTGGGACCGATCACTAGCCAAAAACATTCAGTACTTC. The whole variable domain, remainder taken from reference TRBV29-1 and TRBJ2-4, is SAVISQKPSRDICQRGTSLTIQCQVDSQVTMMFWYRQQPGQSLTLIATANQGSEATYESGFVIDKFPISRPNLTFSTLTVSNMSPEDSSIYLCSVEGWDRSLAKNIQYFGAGTRLSVL.